Listed here are 10 T cell receptor beta chains from one sample, sequenced in a study of blood T cell repertoires in COVID-19. This table comes from immunoSEQ multiplex PCR, and its TCRdb copy is limited to in-frame clones, with some not included. The sample lists some 420,000 clones, 80% to 90% seen once, with around 1.1% in the top ten. The specimen was PBMCs or T cells enriched from blood (not recorded which). The receptor source for this set is a man aged 25 to 45 who had recovered from COVID-19.

The rearrangement joins TRBV3-1 (or the pseudogene TRBV3-2) to TRBJ2-1, with D perhaps matching TRBD2 (6 bases). The CDR3 sequence is 15 residues long. Germline V gene data show CDR1 as LGHDT and CDR2 as YNNKEL (reference sequence). The V gene lost 0 bases and the J gene lost 5 bases, with 11 bases spanning the gap. CDR3 sequence reads: CASSQDPQRDNEQFF. CDR3 in DNA: TGTGCCAGCAGCCAAGATCCCCAGCGGGACAATGAGCAGTTCTTC.

This chain connects TRBV6-6 to TRBJ1-1; D not certain. Per germline, CDR1 MNHNY and CDR2 SVGAGI (reference sequence). Trimming stripped 7 bases from V and 4 bases from J, with 13 bases between. The CDR3 has 13 residues. The CDR3 loop is CASKGREITEAFF. CDR3 DNA: TGTGCCAGCAAAGGGAGGGAGATCACTGAAGCTTTCTTT.

As DNA, the CDR3 is TGCAGCACCCCGCGAGGTGACAACTATGGCTACACCTTC. It is translated as CSTPRGDNYGYTF. The genes are TRBV29-1 and TRBJ1-2; D call uncertain. Trimming pared 8 bases from V and 2 bases from J, leaving 15 bases between. Looked up from germline, CDR1 is SQVTM and CDR2 is ANQGSEA. The CDR3 spans 13 residues.

The chain carries TRBV11-2 and TRBJ2-5, with TRBD2 identical over 8 bases. Germline assignment: CDR1 SGHAT and CDR2 FQNNGV. The CDR3 totals 14 residues. Unmatched junction bases numbered 4, after V lost 2 bases and J lost 5 bases. The chain's CDR3 is CASSLSGGEETQYF. In DNA, the CDR3 is TGTGCCAGCAGCTTAAGCGGGGGCGAGGAGACCCAGTACTTC.

This chain links TRBV6-4 with TRBJ2-1; a possible D gene is TRBD2 (5 bases). CDR1 MRHNA and CDR2 SNTAGT come from the germline V gene. V was shortened by 2 bases and J by 5 bases, with 7 bases between the two germline ends. The CDR3 spans 13 residues. In DNA form, the CDR3 reads TGTGCCAGCAGTGACGGGGAGAACAATGAGCAGTTCTTC. This encodes CASSDGENNEQFF.

This chain connects TRBV19 to TRBJ2-2; 8 bases map to TRBD1. CDR3 length equals 15 residues. CDR1 and CDR2 (germline): LNHDA, SQIVND (reference sequence). The junction had 6 bases not matched to a gene; V was cut back by 3 bases and J by 6 bases. Here the CDR3 reads CASSMTGVGAGELFF. For the CDR3, the DNA is TGTGCCAGTAGTATGACAGGGGTCGGTGCCGGGGAGCTGTTTTTT.

This clone has just a few counts. The chain links TRBV9 to TRBJ2-2; 7 bases fit TRBD2. The CDR3 covers 16 residues. The V segment lost 0 bases and the J segment 4 bases; nucleotides outside the gene matches: 6. Germline V gene data show CDR1 as SGDLS and CDR2 as YYNGEE. CDR3 in amino acids: CASSVVSGTPTGELFF. In DNA, the CDR3 is TGTGCCAGCAGCGTAGTCAGCGGGACTCCCACCGGGGAGCTGTTTTTT.

The gene calls are TRBV9 and TRBJ2-1; 11 nucleotides match TRBD2. J was trimmed by 3 bases and V by 1 base; bases with no gene match: 6. Germline assignment: CDR1 SGDLS and CDR2 YYNGEE. The CDR3 extends over 17 amino acids. CDR3 region: CASSVRGTSGGYNEQFF. CDR3 DNA sequence: TGTGCCAGCAGCGTACGCGGGACTAGCGGAGGCTACAATGAGCAGTTCTTC.

The CDR3 DNA reads as TGTGCCAGCAGTGGGATACAGGGGGCGAGGGGCGAGCAGTACTTC. Its protein is CASSGIQGARGEQYF. The chain combines TRBV2 with TRBJ2-7, with TRBD1 identical over 9 bases. There are 15 residues in the CDR3. V lost 4 bases, J lost 6 bases, and 10 bases stayed unmatched. Germline V CDR1 and CDR2: SNHLY, FYNNEI.

J is TRBJ1-4 and V is TRBV5-4; TRBD1 might be the D (5 bases). V dropped 4 bases and J dropped 8 bases, with 33 bases sitting between them. Germline V gene lookup returns CDR1 SGHNT and CDR2 YYREEE (reference sequence). The CDR3 has 20 residues. The chain's CDR3 is CASSLSAGNSGTRGGEKLFF. CDR3 coding DNA: TGTGCCAGCAGCCTCAGTGCCGGGAACTCAGGAACACGCGGGGGGGAAAAACTGTTTTTT. The variable domain in full, with the rest retrieved from reference TRBV5-4 and TRBJ1-4, is ETGVTQSPTHLIKTRGQQVTLRCSSQSGHNTVSWYQQALGQGPQFIFQYYREEENGRGNFPPRFSGLQFPNYSSELNVNALELDDSALYLCASSLSAGNSGTRGGEKLFFGSGTQLSVL.